The source of this T cell receptor (beta chain) is a study of blood T cell repertoires in COVID-19. Study-wide background: PBMCs, B-cell-depleted T cells, or T cells were the source of the cDNA or gDNA that made up the material.

The CDR3 spans 12 residues. The V gene lost 6 bases and the J gene lost 4 bases, with 9 bases spanning the gap. Data came from immunoSEQ multiplex PCR; TCRdb stores just in-frame clones and leaves some out. The profile shows roughly 140,000 clones, about nine tenths of them singletons. This clonotype was sampled from a woman aged 60 to 75 with active or convalescent COVID-19. Sequenced input: peripheral blood. This chain uses TRBV12-3 or TRBV12-4 with TRBJ2-5; D call uncertain. CDR3 sequence: CASSNLGETQYF. CDR3 DNA sequence: TGTGCCAGCAGCAACCTAGGAGAGACCCAGTACTTC.